This is a list of T cell receptor beta chains from one sample in a study of blood T cell repertoires in COVID-19. Data came from immunoSEQ multiplex PCR; TCRdb stores just in-frame clones and leaves some out. The sample contains over 250,000 clones, about 85% of which appear only once. Specimen: peripheral blood. All receptors derive from a human donor in a cohort sampled during active COVID-19. Each CDR3 is given with its conserved first and last residue. A D gene is named only where the DNA matches it firmly. Only some rows state a clone size, as once, few, many or a class for expanded clones.

J: TRBJ1-1
V: TRBV2
D: NA
size: NA
DNA: TGTGCCAGCAGTGAACAGGGTACCACTGAAGCTTTCTTT
CDR3: CASSEQGTTEAFF

J: TRBJ2-6
V: TRBV3-1/TRBV3-2
D: NA
size: many
DNA: TGTGCCAGCAGCCTCTACGCCGTCCTGACTTTC
CDR3: CASSLYAVLTF

J: TRBJ1-5
V: TRBV7-8
D: NA
size: medium-sized
DNA: TGTGCCAGCTCCCGTCAAGGGGGCAATCAGCCCCAGCATTTT
CDR3: CASSRQGGNQPQHF

J: TRBJ2-1
V: TRBV28
D: TRBD2
size: NA
DNA: TGTGCCAGCAGCTGGACTAGCGGGAATTACAATGAGCAGTTCTTC
CDR3: CASSWTSGNYNEQFF

J: TRBJ2-7
V: TRBV12-5
D: TRBD2
size: NA
DNA: TGTGCTAGTAATAGCGGGAGGAGCTCCTACGAGCAGTACTTC
CDR3: CASNSGRSSYEQYF

J: TRBJ2-5
V: TRBV20-1
D: TRBD2
size: NA
DNA: TGCAGTGCTATTGATAGCGGGAGGGCCGGAGAGACCCAGTACTTC
CDR3: CSAIDSGRAGETQYF

J: TRBJ1-2
V: TRBV28
D: TRBD1
size: NA
DNA: TGTGCCAGCAGTTCACCCCACACAGGGGGCGGTTGGGGCTACACCTTC
CDR3: CASSSPHTGGGWGYTF

J: TRBJ1-4
V: TRBV24-1
D: NA
size: NA
DNA: TGTGCCACCAGCTCAAGTGCGGCAAAGTCAACTAATGAAAAACTGTTTTTT
CDR3: CATSSSAAKSTNEKLFF

J: TRBJ1-4
V: TRBV5-4
D: NA
size: NA
DNA: TGTGCCAGCAGCTTAACCGGTGCAACTAATGAAAAACTGTTTTTT
CDR3: CASSLTGATNEKLFF

J: TRBJ2-3
V: TRBV20-1
D: NA
size: NA
DNA: TGCAGTGCTGGCCCCCCAGATACGCAGTATTTT
CDR3: CSAGPPDTQYF

J: TRBJ1-5
V: TRBV5-4
D: NA
size: NA
DNA: TGTGCCAGCAGCCGAGGGGGTAGTTCCGATCAGCCCCAGCATTTT
CDR3: CASSRGGSSDQPQHF

J: TRBJ1-3
V: TRBV11-3
D: TRBD1
size: NA
DNA: TGTGCCAGCAGCTCCGGACAGGGGTTAGAAGGAAACACCATATATTTT
CDR3: CASSSGQGLEGNTIYF

J: TRBJ1-5
V: TRBV6-2/TRBV6-3
D: TRBD1
size: NA
DNA: TGTGCCAGCAGTTCCAGGGGGTTCGGTCAGCCCCAGCATTTT
CDR3: CASSSRGFGQPQHF

J: TRBJ2-5
V: TRBV7-8
D: TRBD2
size: NA
DNA: TGTGCCAGCAGCACCGGGCTAGCGGGAGCAGAGACCCAGTACTTC
CDR3: CASSTGLAGAETQYF

J: TRBJ2-1
V: TRBV6-5
D: NA
size: NA
DNA: TGTGCCAGCAGCGTGGCAAGGAGGGTCAATGAGCAGTTCTTC
CDR3: CASSVARRVNEQFF

J: TRBJ1-2
V: TRBV7-2
D: TRBD1
size: NA
DNA: TGTGCCAGCAGCGGACAGGGGGCGAGAGGGGATGGCTACACCTTC
CDR3: CASSGQGARGDGYTF

J: TRBJ2-1
V: TRBV5-4
D: TRBD1
size: NA
DNA: TGTGCCAGCAGTTCTGGACAGGGGGGCCACAATGAGCAGTTCTTC
CDR3: CASSSGQGGHNEQFF

J: TRBJ1-5
V: TRBV7-8
D: TRBD1
size: NA
DNA: TGTGCCAGCAGCCGAGGACAGGGGATGAATCAGCCCCAGCATTTT
CDR3: CASSRGQGMNQPQHF

J: TRBJ2-3
V: TRBV6-5
D: TRBD1
size: NA
DNA: TGTGCCAGTCTTGGACAGGCTGGAGATACGCAGTATTTT
CDR3: CASLGQAGDTQYF

J: TRBJ2-3
V: TRBV6-5
D: TRBD2
size: NA
DNA: TGTGCCAGCAGTATTCGGGTAGCGGGAACAGATACGCAGTATTTT
CDR3: CASSIRVAGTDTQYF

J: TRBJ1-1
V: TRBV7-8
D: NA
size: NA
DNA: TGTGCCAGCAGCTTAGGCGGGAGAAACACTGAAGCTTTCTTT
CDR3: CASSLGGRNTEAFF

J: TRBJ2-5
V: TRBV9
D: TRBD1
size: NA
DNA: TGTGCCAGCAGCGTAGAGGGACAGGCCTCAACCCAGTACTTC
CDR3: CASSVEGQASTQYF

J: TRBJ2-3
V: TRBV18
D: NA
size: NA
DNA: TGTGCCAGCTCATCTCGGGGGGCCCGCACAGATACGCAGTATTTT
CDR3: CASSSRGARTDTQYF

J: TRBJ2-3
V: TRBV30
D: TRBD2
size: NA
DNA: TGTGCCTGGACCGTTGGAGGCGGGAGTACAGATACGCAGTATTTT
CDR3: CAWTVGGGSTDTQYF

J: TRBJ2-7
V: TRBV20-1
D: TRBD2
size: NA
DNA: TGCAGTGCTAGTCAAGCGGGGGATACCTACGAGCAGTACTTC
CDR3: CSASQAGDTYEQYF

J: TRBJ2-2
V: TRBV5-4
D: TRBD2
size: NA
DNA: TGTGCCAGCAGCGCCGGGACTAGCGGGAGTAGGGAGCTGTTTTTT
CDR3: CASSAGTSGSRELFF

J: TRBJ2-7
V: TRBV18
D: NA
size: NA
DNA: TGTGCCAGCTCACCAGGGGGCAGCTCCTACGAGCAGTACTTC
CDR3: CASSPGGSSYEQYF

J: TRBJ2-1
V: TRBV27
D: NA
size: NA
DNA: TGTGCCAGCAGTTTATCTTCCCCTCCCTACAATGAGCAGTTCTTC
CDR3: CASSLSSPPYNEQFF

J: TRBJ2-1
V: TRBV11-2
D: TRBD2
size: NA
DNA: TGTGCCAGCAGCTTAGATGGGCTAGCGGGGGTTCGCTCCTACAATGAGCAGTTCTTC
CDR3: CASSLDGLAGVRSYNEQFF

J: TRBJ2-1
V: TRBV5-4
D: TRBD2
size: NA
DNA: TGTGCCAGCAGCTTGGGGGGACTAGCGGGATTGGTAGGTGAGCAGTTCTTC
CDR3: CASSLGGLAGLVGEQFF

J: TRBJ2-5
V: TRBV10-2
D: NA
size: once
DNA: TGCGCCAGCACTCCCACAATCCAAGAGACCCAGTACTTC
CDR3: CASTPTIQETQYF

J: TRBJ2-1
V: TRBV7-2
D: TRBD1
size: NA
DNA: TGTGCCAGCAGCTTCCAGGGACAGGGAAGGAATGAGCAGTTCTTC
CDR3: CASSFQGQGRNEQFF

J: TRBJ1-1
V: TRBV19
D: NA
size: NA
DNA: TGTGCCAGTAGTCGGGGGGTGAACACTGAAGCTTTCTTT
CDR3: CASSRGVNTEAFF

J: TRBJ2-1
V: TRBV18
D: TRBD2
size: NA
DNA: TGTGCCAGCTCATCTCTGGGACTAGCGGGGGGGGTCTCCTACAATGAGCAGTTCTTC
CDR3: CASSSLGLAGGVSYNEQFF

J: TRBJ2-2
V: TRBV5-1
D: TRBD1
size: NA
DNA: TGCGCCAGCAGCTTGGCACAGGGGTTACTGCGCCCGAACACCGGGGAGCTGTTTTTT
CDR3: CASSLAQGLLRPNTGELFF

J: TRBJ2-7
V: TRBV4-1
D: TRBD2
size: NA
DNA: TGCGCCAGCAGCCAAGAACTAGCGGGAGGAAACTACGAGCAGTACTTC
CDR3: CASSQELAGGNYEQYF

J: TRBJ1-3
V: TRBV7-3
D: NA
size: NA
DNA: TGTGCCAGCAGCTCCGACAGGGGAAACACCATATATTTT
CDR3: CASSSDRGNTIYF

J: TRBJ1-1
V: TRBV18
D: NA
size: NA
DNA: TGTGCCAGCTCACCAAATACCGGGAACACTGAAGCTTTCTTT
CDR3: CASSPNTGNTEAFF

J: TRBJ1-2
V: TRBV18
D: NA
size: once
DNA: TGTGCCAGCTCACCACTTCGAGATGGCTACACCTTC
CDR3: CASSPLRDGYTF

J: TRBJ1-2
V: TRBV7-2
D: NA
size: NA
DNA: TGTGCCAGCAGTCGAGAGATGCGCTACACCTTC
CDR3: CASSREMRYTF

J: TRBJ2-5
V: TRBV10-2
D: TRBD2
size: NA
DNA: TGCGCCAGCAGTTTAGCGGGAGGTTACGGGACCCAGTACTTC
CDR3: CASSLAGGYGTQYF

J: TRBJ1-4
V: TRBV27
D: NA
size: NA
DNA: TGTGCCTTATTAGGGGAGGATGAAAAACTGTTTTTT
CDR3: CALLGEDEKLFF

J: TRBJ1-5
V: TRBV6-5
D: TRBD1
size: NA
DNA: TGTGCCACTCAGAAACAGGGGGCGAGTCAGCCCCAGCATTTT
CDR3: CATQKQGASQPQHF

J: TRBJ1-4
V: TRBV19
D: NA
size: NA
DNA: TGTGCCAGTGGGGTAACGGGGGTGCAGGAAAAACTGTTTTTT
CDR3: CASGVTGVQEKLFF

J: TRBJ1-6
V: TRBV28
D: NA
size: NA
DNA: TGTGCCAGCAGTTTTCCGGGAAATTCACCCCTCCACTTT
CDR3: CASSFPGNSPLHF

J: TRBJ2-7
V: TRBV10-2
D: TRBD2
size: NA
DNA: TGCGCCAGCAGGGGGGGCCTAGCGGGAGGCTCCTACGAGCAGTACTTC
CDR3: CASRGGLAGGSYEQYF

J: TRBJ2-3
V: TRBV7-9
D: TRBD2
size: NA
DNA: TGTGCCAGCAACCGACTAGCGGGAAGCACAGATACGCAGTATTTT
CDR3: CASNRLAGSTDTQYF

J: TRBJ2-7
V: TRBV12-3/TRBV12-4
D: TRBD1
size: NA
DNA: TGTGCCAGCAGTTTGGGACAGAAATACGAGCAGTACTTC
CDR3: CASSLGQKYEQYF

J: TRBJ1-2
V: TRBV3-1/TRBV3-2
D: NA
size: NA
DNA: TGTGCCAGCAGCCCAATGCGGGGTAGCGGCTACACCTTC
CDR3: CASSPMRGSGYTF

J: TRBJ1-3
V: TRBV25-1
D: NA
size: NA
DNA: TGTGCCAGCAGTGAAGGAGACCTGAACACCATATATTTT
CDR3: CASSEGDLNTIYF

J: TRBJ2-3
V: TRBV10-3
D: TRBD2
size: NA
DNA: TGTGCCATCAGCTCGGGACTATCCACCACAGATACGCAGTATTTT
CDR3: CAISSGLSTTDTQYF

J: TRBJ2-7
V: TRBV6-5
D: TRBD1
size: NA
DNA: TGTGCCAGCAGTTACGGGACAGCCGCCGAGCAGTACTTC
CDR3: CASSYGTAAEQYF

J: TRBJ1-1
V: TRBV19
D: TRBD1
size: NA
DNA: TGTGCCAGTAGTAAACAACAGGGGGCCCGCACTGAAGCTTTCTTT
CDR3: CASSKQQGARTEAFF

J: TRBJ1-3
V: TRBV2
D: NA
size: NA
DNA: TGTGCCAGCAGGGGTTTCAGGGCGGCAGGAAACACCATATATTTT
CDR3: CASRGFRAAGNTIYF

J: TRBJ1-2
V: TRBV6-6
D: TRBD1
size: NA
DNA: TGTGCCAGTGGGACAGGGAATGGCTACACCTTC
CDR3: CASGTGNGYTF

J: TRBJ1-1
V: TRBV5-1
D: NA
size: NA
DNA: TGCGCCAGCAGCCCCACAGAGACGAACACTGAAGCTTTCTTT
CDR3: CASSPTETNTEAFF

J: TRBJ2-3
V: TRBV5-1
D: TRBD2
size: few
DNA: TGCGCCAGCAGCTTGGCTTCGGGAGGGGCGAAAGATACGCAGTATTTT
CDR3: CASSLASGGAKDTQYF

J: TRBJ2-1
V: TRBV3-1/TRBV3-2
D: NA
size: NA
DNA: TGTGCCAGCAGCCAAGATGGGGGCGCACAGGGCTACAATGAGCAGTTCTTC
CDR3: CASSQDGGAQGYNEQFF

J: TRBJ2-5
V: TRBV18
D: NA
size: NA
DNA: TGTGCCAGCTCACCAAGTATGCAGGGAGAGACCCAGTACTTC
CDR3: CASSPSMQGETQYF

J: TRBJ1-5
V: TRBV7-6
D: NA
size: NA
DNA: TGTGCCAGCAGCCCAAACCAGGGGTTAAGCAATCAGCCCCAGCATTTT
CDR3: CASSPNQGLSNQPQHF